The T cell receptor beta chain described here comes from a study of T cells in Graves' hyperthyroidism and ophthalmopathy. The source material, RNA transcripts, was used to amplify TCR beta CDR3 regions. In the first-round RT-PCR of the TCR CDR3, the HTBI primer set was used. A single record per CDR3 protein comes from TCRdb applying MiXCR to the multiplex PCR reads. The repertoire holds 300,000 to 450,000 distinct CDR3 sequences, with roughly 14% as singletons. On this clonotype: Its antigen remains unidentified.

The study, taken as a whole, reports: Ophthalmopathy stood apart from stable hyperthyroidism in a 13 V-J model. Blood held most thyroid clonotypes expanded above 0.001 frequency.

The V end was cut by 4 bases, the J end by 0 bases, with 9 bases between. The CDR3 spans 15 residues. Germline V gene sequence: CDR1 LGHNA, CDR2 YNFKEQ. Ophthalmopathy patients had moderate-to-severe active disease, CAS ≥3, NOSPECS ≥4, and disease duration under 3 months. Each 10 ml fresh peripheral blood draw supplied the PBMCs. The receptor comes from a woman in her twenties or thirties with Graves' ophthalmopathy. The chain is built from TRBV4-2 and TRBJ2-2; D not resolved. The material sequenced was blood. For the CDR3, the DNA is TGTGCCAGCAGCCGAATATTCCCGAACACCGGGGAGCTGTTTTTT. It translates to CASSRIFPNTGELFF.